This T cell receptor beta chain came from a study of blood T cells in healthy people across ages. Study-wide context: Per two T cells, template switching captured roughly one barcoded beta molecule. Regarding the study as a whole: The long-lived group displayed more naive CD4+ cells, plus higher diversity, than the aged donors did.

Germline lookup yields CDR1 MNHEY and CDR2 SVGEGT. J lost 1 base, V lost 3 bases, and 11 bases had no gene match. The CDR3 runs to 18 residues. Using a J-beta primer mix together with a sample-barcoded 5' primer, a second PCR was run for roughly 7 to 12 cycles. Each CDR3 protein is one row after TCRdb ran MiXCR on the 5' RACE reads. The data show over 1.5 million distinct CDR3 sequences, approximately 50% seen once. The table lists this clonotype with a few counts. Its antigen is still unknown. This clonotype was sampled from a woman aged 40 to 50 in good health. The sequenced sample consisted of blood. The V gene is TRBV6-2 or TRBV6-3, the J gene TRBJ2-3; TRBD1 agrees at 9 bases. CDR3 amino acids: CASSYTGTGSRRTDTQYF. The DNA of the CDR3 is TGTGCCAGCAGTTATACGGGGACAGGGTCGCGTCGCACAGATACGCAGTATTTT.